This T cell receptor (beta chain) was captured in a study of T cells after yellow fever vaccination. Ten or more counts support this clonotype. TCRdb reprocessed the 5' RACE reads with MiXCR, giving one entry per CDR3 protein. Of more than 95,000 distinct CDR3 sequences listed, 6.5% to 9% are singletons. Germline V gene lookup returns CDR1 KGHSH and CDR2 LQKENI. The CDR3 has 11 amino acids. The V end lost 3 bases, the J end lost 5 bases, and 5 bases lay between the germline ends. This receptor was identified in a man aged 18-30 years who received the YFV17D yellow fever vaccine. The V gene is TRBV18, the J gene TRBJ2-7; D remains ambiguous. Specimen: CD4+ T cells sorted from PBMCs, collected about 41 days after the first yellow fever vaccination. The CDR3 region has the DNA TGTGCCAGCTCACCCTTGAACGAGCAGTACTTC. Amino acids: CASSPLNEQYF.